These 16 T cell receptor beta chains were sequenced from one sample in a study of blood T cell repertoires in COVID-19. The table came from immunoSEQ multiplex PCR; TCRdb's copy has only in-frame clones and leaves some out. The profile shows about 430,000 clones, roughly 90% of them singletons. The material sequenced was PBMCs or T cells enriched from blood (not recorded which). These receptors were collected from a woman in her twenties or thirties with acute COVID-19.

The V and J genes are TRBV2 and TRBJ1-5, with 12 bases fitting TRBD1. This CDR3 is built from 16 residues. Per germline, CDR1 SNHLY and CDR2 FYNNEI. V was clipped by 6 bases and J by 6 bases; unmatched bases: 9. The CDR3 DNA reads as TGTGCCAGCAGGCAAGAGGGACAGGGGGCTAGTCAGCCCCAGCATTTT. Protein: CASRQEGQGASQPQHF.

This clone was picked up a small number of times. V is TRBV6-5 and J is TRBJ1-3; D might be TRBD1 (5 bases). Trimming removed 5 bases at V and 0 bases at J, with 11 bases between. The germline V gene encodes CDR1 MNHEY and CDR2 SVGAGI. There are 15 residues in the CDR3. The CDR3 protein is CASSRDGSSGNTIYF. DNA of the CDR3: TGTGCCAGCAGTAGGGACGGGAGCTCTGGAAACACCATATATTTT.

The chain joins TRBV7-3 to TRBJ2-1; TRBD1 is a possible D gene (5 bases). Trimming cost V 1 base and J 4 bases, with 8 bases left between them. The CDR3 has 14 residues. Germline CDR1 is SGHTA and CDR2 is FQGTGA. The CDR3 here is CASSLIPGYNEQFF. As DNA, the CDR3 is TGTGCCAGCAGCTTAATCCCAGGGTACAATGAGCAGTTCTTC. The variable domain in full, completed from reference TRBV7-3 and TRBJ2-1, reads GAGVSQTPSNKVTEKGKYVELRCDPISGHTALYWYRQSLGQGPEFLIYFQGTGAADDSGLPNDRFFAVRPEGSVSTLKIQRTERGDSAVYLCASSLIPGYNEQFFGPGTRLTVL.

CDR3 residues: CAGGGGRRGTGELFF. The CDR3 nucleotides are TGCGCCGGGGGGGGTGGTCGACGCGGCACCGGGGAGCTGTTTTTT. The chain employs TRBV10-1 and TRBJ2-2, with 7 bases matching TRBD2. The trim removed 11 bases at V and 4 bases at J, leaving 13 bases unmatched. Germline values: CDR1 WNHNN, CDR2 SYGVQD (reference sequence). This CDR3 region has 15 residues.

CDR3 amino acids: CASRLNRATNEKLFF. CDR3 nucleotide sequence: TGTGCCAGCAGGCTGAACAGGGCAACTAATGAAAAACTGTTTTTT. V is TRBV2 and J is TRBJ1-4, with D possibly matching TRBD1 (6 bases). Germline CDR1 reads SNHLY; CDR2 reads FYNNEI. This CDR3 has 15 residues. V lost 6 bases to trimming and J lost 0 bases, with 11 bases between them.

The table lists this clone with a few counts. The chain employs TRBV7-9 and TRBJ1-6; D is uncertain. The CDR3 spans 14 residues. Trimming shortened V by 5 bases and J by 5 bases, and 10 bases separated the two germline ends. Germline V gene lookup returns CDR1 SEHNR and CDR2 FQNEAQ (reference sequence). Here the CDR3 reads CASSGPVNNSPLHF. Written as DNA, the CDR3 is TGTGCCAGCAGCGGCCCCGTGAATAATTCACCCCTCCACTTT. Supplemented by reference TRBV7-9 and TRBJ1-6, the full variable domain reads DTGVSQNPRHKITKRGQNVTFRCDPISEHNRLYWYRQTLGQGPEFLTYFQNEAQLEKSRLLSDRFSAERPKGSFSTLEIQRTEQGDSAMYLCASSGPVNNSPLHFGNGTRLTVT.

The rearrangement links TRBV2 to TRBJ1-4, with TRBD1 identical over 10 bases. With V trimmed by 6 bases and J by 7 bases, 8 bases remained unmatched. The CDR3 has 15 residues. Germline values: CDR1 SNHLY, CDR2 FYNNEI. Here the CDR3 DNA reads TGTGCCAGCAGGAGACAGGGGGCGCGGGGTGAAAAACTGTTTTTT. This translates into CASRRQGARGEKLFF.

For the CDR3, the DNA is TGTGCCAGTGGGGAGGCGAGGAACACCGGGGAGCTGTTTTTT. Translation: CASGEARNTGELFF. The rearrangement links TRBV19 to TRBJ2-2, with a weak D call TRBD2 (6 bases). The CDR3 totals 14 residues. The V end was cut by 8 bases, the J end by 1 base, with 11 bases between. Per the germline V gene, CDR1 is LNHDA and CDR2 is SQIVND (reference sequence).

This clone was counted once. The chain couples TRBV6-5 to TRBJ1-2; 7 nucleotides agree with TRBD1. Germline CDR1 MNHEY, CDR2 SVGAGI. The CDR3 is 13 amino acids. The trim removed 6 bases at V and 4 bases at J, leaving 5 bases unmatched. CDR3 protein: CASSQHRGYGYTF. Written as DNA, the CDR3 is TGTGCCAGCAGCCAACACAGGGGCTATGGCTACACCTTC.

CDR3 sequence (DNA): TGTGCCAGCAGCCCCTCAGGGACTCGGAGGTCCTACAATGAGCAGTTCTTC. Protein product: CASSPSGTRRSYNEQFF. The rearrangement links TRBV7-8 to TRBJ2-1, with D possibly TRBD2 on 6 matching bases. CDR3 size: 17 residues. Trimming left V 5 bases short and J 1 base short, with 18 bases between. Germline V gene lookup returns CDR1 SGHVS and CDR2 FQNEAQ.

The chain joins TRBV7-2 to TRBJ2-1, with TRBD2 matching 8 bases. Per germline, CDR1 SGHTA and CDR2 FQGNSA. The J segment lost 9 bases and the V segment lost 2 bases, leaving 6 bases of the junction unmatched. The length of the CDR3 is 14 residues. CDR3 bases: TGTGCCAGCAGCTTAAGGTCGGGGGGGACTGAGCAGTTCTTC. Amino acids: CASSLRSGGTEQFF.

This chain connects TRBV5-6 to TRBJ1-1; TRBD1 is a possible D gene (6 bases). CDR1 SGHDT and CDR2 YYEEEE come from the germline V gene. V was shortened by 4 bases and J by 2 bases, with 15 bases between the two germline ends. The CDR3 loop spans 15 amino acids. The CDR3 sequence is CASSEQGRGNTEAFF. CDR3 DNA sequence: TGTGCCAGCAGCGAACAGGGAAGAGGTAACACTGAAGCTTTCTTT.

This chain's CDR3 is CASSPGPGPNSPLHF. The CDR3 coding sequence is TGTGCCAGCTCACCTGGGCCAGGGCCTAATTCACCCCTCCACTTT. The chain joins TRBV18 to TRBJ1-6; weak D call: TRBD1 (5 bases). The CDR3 sequence is 15 residues long. Germline V gives CDR1 KGHSH, CDR2 LQKENI. Trimming shortened V by 3 bases and J by 6 bases, and 12 bases separated the two germline ends.

The chain links TRBV3-1 (or the pseudogene TRBV3-2) to TRBJ2-7; possible D gene TRBD2, 6 bases. V was cut by 5 bases and J by 6 bases, with 14 bases left in between. CDR3 length: 13 residues. Per the germline V gene, CDR1 is LGHDT and CDR2 is YNNKEL (reference sequence). The CDR3 region has the DNA TGTGCCAGCAGCGCTACGACAGCGGGCGAGCAGTACTTC. Its protein is CASSATTAGEQYF.

The chain recombines TRBV2 with TRBJ1-4; D uncertain. Germline V gives CDR1 SNHLY, CDR2 FYNNEI. The CDR3 runs to 13 residues. V lost 7 bases and J lost 5, with 11 bases in between. CDR3 sequence: CASIREWNEKLFF. Written as DNA, the CDR3 is TGTGCCAGCATCCGGGAGTGGAATGAAAAACTGTTTTTT.

The chain has TRBV11-3 and TRBJ2-1; D not certain. The CDR3 has 14 amino acids. The germline V gene encodes CDR1 SGHNT and CDR2 YENEEA. V shed 1 base and J shed 6 bases, with 10 bases lying between them. CDR3 residues: CASSLGPVGNEQFF. DNA for the CDR3: TGTGCCAGCAGCTTAGGGCCAGTTGGCAATGAGCAGTTCTTC. Full variable domain (rest looked up from reference TRBV11-3 and TRBJ2-1): EAGVVQSPRYKIIEKKQPVAFWCNPISGHNTLYWYLQNLGQGPELLIRYENEEAVDDSQLPKDRFSAERLKGVDSTLKIQPAELGDSAVYLCASSLGPVGNEQFFGPGTRLTVL.